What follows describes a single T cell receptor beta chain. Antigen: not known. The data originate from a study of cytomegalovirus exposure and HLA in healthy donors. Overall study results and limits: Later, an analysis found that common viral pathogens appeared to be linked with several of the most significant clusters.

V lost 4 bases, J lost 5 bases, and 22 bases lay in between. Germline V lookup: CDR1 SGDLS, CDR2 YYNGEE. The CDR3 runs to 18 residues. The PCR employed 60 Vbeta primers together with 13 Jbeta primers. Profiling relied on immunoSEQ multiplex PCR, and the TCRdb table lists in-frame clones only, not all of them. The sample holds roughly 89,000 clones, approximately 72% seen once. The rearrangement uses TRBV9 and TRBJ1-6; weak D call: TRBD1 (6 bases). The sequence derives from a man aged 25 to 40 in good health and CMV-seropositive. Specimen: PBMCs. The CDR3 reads CASSLGQSSAGNNSPLHF. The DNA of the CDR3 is TGTGCCAGCAGCCTGGGACAATCCTCGGCTGGGAATAATTCACCCCTCCACTTT.